This T cell receptor beta chain was sequenced for a study of breast tumors, draining lymph nodes, adjacent tissues (dated by TCRdb to 2015 to 2016). With respect to the entire study: The study compared TCR beta repertoires across tumor, adjacent nontumor tissue and axillary lymph nodes from breast cancer patients. The study aimed to assess the relationships and possible T-cell exchange between tumor, surrounding tissue and draining lymph node repertoires in human breast cancer.

Summary of the overall study and its limitations: Tumor T-cell repertoires showed less diversity than lymph node repertoires and more diversity than nontumor tissue repertoires, and tumor T-cell repertoires showed preferential V and J gene usage. The data were considered consistent with the idea that most tumor T cells come from the lymph node and then expand in tumor tissue. The conclusion that tumor T cells originate in lymph nodes was framed as consistent with a hypothesis rather than directly demonstrated. In luminal-like breast cancer, tumor and nontumor tissue repertoires resembled each other significantly more than in basal-like breast cancer.

CDR1 and CDR2 were assigned from the germline V gene as MNHEY and SVGAGI. V is trimmed back by 0 bases and J by 8 bases, and the junction contains 7 bases that no gene match accounts for. The CDR3 holds 15 amino acids from the cysteine to the phenylalanine. The only DNA kept is the CDR3, 45 bases in frame from the first base. The data were produced on an Illumina HiSeq 2000. TCR beta chain libraries were generated by multiplex PCR amplification. The amplified TCR beta chain products were analyzed by high-throughput sequencing. TCRdb reworked the public reads: Q25 trimming with fastp, MiXCR clone assembly, productive beta chains retained. Each record represents a unique CDR3 protein, reported with the most common genes and DNA among its rows. For this sample the table gives under 250,000 distinct CDR3 sequences, of which about 30% were detected only once. Of the sample, about 1.4% is held by the ten largest clones.

The axillary draining lymph nodes of breast cancer patients were the source of the lymph node samples. About this clonotype itself: The antigen this receptor binds is unknown. Base qualities are missing; no much larger clone stands one base away.

The specimen was axillary lymph node tissue. The sequence was collected from a female donor with breast cancer. Some clones in this sample may be carry-over from other donors' samples. This sequence uses TRBV6-5 and TRBJ2-1; 7 junctional bases match TRBD2. CDR3 protein: CASSYSRTSYDEQFF. DNA sequence: TGTGCCAGCAGTTACTCAAGGACTAGTTACGATGAGCAGTTCTTC.